Each of the 8 T cell receptor beta chains below was sequenced from the same sample in a study of blood T cells in healthy people across ages. Combining a sample-barcoded 5' primer with a J-beta primer mix, a second PCR ran for about 7 to 11 cycles. TCRdb reprocessed the 5' RACE reads via MiXCR and lists one record per CDR3 protein. Of approximately 1,000,000 distinct CDR3 sequences in the sample, around 45% were seen once. The source material was blood. Receptors originate from a woman aged 55-75 years in good health.

There are a few counts of this clonotype. The rearrangement links TRBV12-3 or TRBV12-4 to TRBJ2-2; possibly TRBD1 for D (5 bases). The CDR3 length is 15 residues. Trimming removed 5 bases from V and 2 bases from J, with 12 bases in between. The CDR3 is CASSTSGRNTGELFF. CDR3 sequence (DNA): TGTGCCAGCAGTACGTCAGGGCGCAACACCGGGGAGCTGTTTTTT.

This chain links TRBV5-1 with TRBJ2-1, with D unclear. Between the trimmed V and J ends, which lost 4 bases and 7 bases, there was a span of 9 bases. Germline values: CDR1 SGHRS, CDR2 YFSETQ. The CDR3 loop spans 12 amino acids. The CDR3 here is CASSAEINEQFF. CDR3 in DNA: TGCGCCAGCAGCGCAGAGATTAATGAGCAGTTCTTC.

This clonotype was observed a handful of times. The V and J genes are TRBV6-6 and TRBJ2-4; D gene ambiguous. The J call may be faulty, since TRBJ2-7 better matches the DNA end. Germline-derived CDR1 and CDR2 are MNHNY and SVGAGI (reference sequence). This CDR3 is built from 12 residues. CDR3 residues: CASSSIVGEQYF. The CDR3 nucleotides read TGTGCCAGCAGTTCCATAGTGGGCGAGCAGTACTTC.

On this clonotype itself: Mismatch with germline at one junction end may stem from a read error. This chain joins TRBV6-2 or TRBV6-3 and TRBJ2-3, with D unclear. Germline V gene data show CDR1 as MNHEY and CDR2 as SVGEGT. There are 16 residues in the CDR3. CDR3 loop: CACSYGPGTSTDTQYF. The CDR3 bases are TGTGCCTGCAGTTACGGCCCCGGCACTAGCACAGATACGCAGTATTTT.

The chain recombines TRBV29-1 with TRBJ2-5, with D uncertain. Trimming cost V 4 bases and J 2 bases, with 8 bases left between them. The CDR3 has 12 residues. Looked up from germline, CDR1 is SQVTM and CDR2 is ANQGSEA. CDR3 protein: CSVVLLQETQYF. The CDR3 bases are TGCAGCGTTGTGCTCTTACAAGAGACCCAGTACTTC.

This sequence joins TRBV5-1 and TRBJ2-7; 13 nucleotides match TRBD2. CDR3 size: 17 residues. The germline V gene encodes CDR1 SGHRS and CDR2 YFSETQ. V lost 3 bases and J lost 0; bases outside the gene matches: 6. The CDR3 spells CASSWTGLAGHSYEQYF. The CDR3 DNA follows: TGCGCCAGCAGCTGGACGGGACTAGCGGGACACTCCTACGAGCAGTACTTC.

V gene TRBV29-1 combines with J gene TRBJ2-7, with 9 bases that match TRBD1. The tail of the sequence fits TRBJ2-1 better, so the J call may be wrong. Germline CDR1 is SQVTM and CDR2 is ANQGSEA. CDR3 length: 14 amino acids. This CDR3 is CSGAPGTGNGEQFF. The DNA of the CDR3 is TGCAGCGGCGCCCCCGGGACAGGGAACGGCGAGCAGTTCTTC.

V usage is TRBV5-1 and J usage is TRBJ2-5, with D unresolved. The CDR3 runs 15 residues. V was shortened by 4 bases and J by 0 bases, with 13 bases between the two germline ends. CDR1 is SGHRS and CDR2 is YFSETQ in the germline V gene. In DNA, the CDR3 is TGCGCCAGCAGCCCATTCGGTGCGTACCAAGAGACCCAGTACTTC. Translated: CASSPFGAYQETQYF. Combining the CDR3 with reference TRBV5-1 and TRBJ2-5 gives the whole variable domain KAGVTQTPRYLIKTRGQQVTLSCSPISGHRSVSWYQQTPGQGLQFLFEYFSETQRNKGNFPGRFSGRQFSNSRSEMNVSTLELGDSALYLCASSPFGAYQETQYFGPGTRLLVL.